This is a list of T cell receptor beta chains from one sample in a study of cytomegalovirus exposure and HLA in healthy donors. TCRdb's copy holds only in-frame clones and misses some; the assay was immunoSEQ multiplex PCR. The sample yields 100,000 to 120,000 clones, about 80% seen once. Sequencing input: PBMCs. The receptor set was obtained from a man aged 35-49 years in good health and CMV-seropositive. CDR3s include the opening cysteine and the closing phenylalanine or tryptophan. A D gene is named only where the DNA matches it firmly. Expanded clones get a size class; other rows say once, few or many, or leave the size out.

clone_size: NA; v_call: TRBV30; j_call: TRBJ1-1; d_call: TRBD1; cdr3_aa: CAWSGQASPEAFF; cdr3_nt: TGTGCCTGGAGCGGACAGGCAAGCCCTGAAGCTTTCTTT
clone_size: NA; v_call: TRBV11-3; j_call: TRBJ2-7; d_call: TRBD1; cdr3_aa: CASSLIYSGGTGAYEQYF; cdr3_nt: TGTGCCAGCAGCTTAATATATTCCGGCGGGACAGGGGCCTACGAGCAGTACTTC
clone_size: NA; v_call: TRBV15; j_call: TRBJ2-7; d_call: TRBD1; cdr3_aa: CATSRDPGTGAYEQYF; cdr3_nt: TGTGCCACCAGCAGAGATCCGGGGACAGGGGCCTACGAGCAGTACTTC
clone_size: NA; v_call: TRBV5-6; j_call: TRBJ2-7; d_call: NA; cdr3_aa: CASSSDFDIMRTYEQYF; cdr3_nt: TGTGCCAGCAGCTCGGATTTCGACATCATGCGAACCTACGAGCAGTACTTC
clone_size: NA; v_call: TRBV11-3; j_call: TRBJ2-7; d_call: NA; cdr3_aa: CASSPRTGRGYEQYF; cdr3_nt: TGTGCCAGCAGCCCACGGACAGGGAGGGGCTACGAGCAGTACTTC
clone_size: NA; v_call: TRBV5-8; j_call: TRBJ1-1; d_call: NA; cdr3_aa: CASSRGGGASNTEAFF; cdr3_nt: TGTGCCAGCAGCCGCGGGGGTGGGGCCTCGAACACTGAAGCTTTCTTT
clone_size: once; v_call: TRBV18; j_call: TRBJ2-5; d_call: TRBD2; cdr3_aa: CASSPGTSGRETQYF; cdr3_nt: TGTGCCAGCTCACCAGGGACTAGCGGGAGGGAGACCCAGTACTTC
clone_size: NA; v_call: TRBV7-9; j_call: TRBJ2-1; d_call: TRBD1; cdr3_aa: CASSPGQGMNEQFF; cdr3_nt: TGTGCCAGCAGCCCGGGACAGGGGATGAATGAGCAGTTCTTC
clone_size: once; v_call: TRBV6-1; j_call: TRBJ2-7; d_call: TRBD1; cdr3_aa: CASSDRGQGSYEQYF; cdr3_nt: TGTGCCAGCAGTGATAGAGGACAGGGATCCTACGAGCAGTACTTC
clone_size: NA; v_call: TRBV5-1; j_call: TRBJ2-7; d_call: TRBD1; cdr3_aa: CASSLTPGQAIYEQYF; cdr3_nt: TGCGCCAGCAGCTTGACCCCGGGACAGGCCATTTACGAGCAGTACTTC
clone_size: NA; v_call: TRBV6-4; j_call: TRBJ2-7; d_call: TRBD2; cdr3_aa: CASRGTSGYEQYF; cdr3_nt: TGTGCCAGCAGGGGGACTAGCGGCTACGAGCAGTACTTC
clone_size: NA; v_call: TRBV9; j_call: TRBJ1-1; d_call: NA; cdr3_aa: CASSVAYGNTEAFF; cdr3_nt: TGTGCCAGCAGCGTAGCTTACGGGAACACTGAAGCTTTCTTT
clone_size: once; v_call: TRBV21-1; j_call: TRBJ1-1; d_call: NA; cdr3_aa: CASSKGSGGRALTEAFF; cdr3_nt: TGTGCCAGCAGCAAAGGGTCCGGGGGGCGAGCTCTCACTGAAGCTTTCTTT
clone_size: NA; v_call: TRBV6-5; j_call: TRBJ1-6; d_call: NA; cdr3_aa: CASSYGSLGGSPLHF; cdr3_nt: TGTGCCAGCAGTTACGGGAGCTTGGGGGGTTCACCCCTCCACTTT
clone_size: NA; v_call: TRBV29-1; j_call: TRBJ2-1; d_call: TRBD1; cdr3_aa: CSVPRTGESVEQFF; cdr3_nt: TGCAGCGTTCCTCGGACAGGGGAATCCGTTGAGCAGTTCTTC
clone_size: NA; v_call: TRBV18; j_call: TRBJ1-2; d_call: NA; cdr3_aa: CASSPEGGLNGYTF; cdr3_nt: TGTGCCAGCTCACCTGAGGGCGGACTTAATGGCTACACCTTC
clone_size: NA; v_call: TRBV30; j_call: TRBJ2-1; d_call: NA; cdr3_aa: CAWADRYNEQFF; cdr3_nt: TGTGCCTGGGCAGACAGGTACAATGAGCAGTTCTTC
clone_size: once; v_call: TRBV30; j_call: TRBJ2-5; d_call: NA; cdr3_aa: CAWSALGRETQYF; cdr3_nt: TGTGCCTGGAGCGCACTGGGGAGGGAGACCCAGTACTTC